A selection of T cell receptor beta chains follows, all from one sample in a study of blood T cell repertoires in COVID-19. The data were produced by immunoSEQ multiplex PCR, yet TCRdb's version contains in-frame clones alone and is incomplete. The sample contains fewer than 250,000 clones, 80% to 90% of which appear only once. Sequenced sample: PBMCs or T cells enriched from blood (not recorded which). These receptors came from a woman aged 40 to 50 who had been exposed to COVID-19. Each CDR3 is given with its conserved first and last residue. The order of the fields is V gene, J gene, D gene, clone size, CDR3 protein, CDR3 DNA. D genes are given only for firm matches. Clone size is stated in some rows and not others, as once, few, many or a class when expanded.

v_gene: TRBV11-2; j_gene: TRBJ2-2; d_gene: NA; abundance: NA; CDR3aa: CASSLQGAGAGELFF; CDR3nt: TGTGCCAGCAGCTTACAGGGGGCGGGGGCCGGGGAGCTGTTTTTT
v_gene: TRBV19; j_gene: TRBJ2-1; d_gene: NA; abundance: NA; CDR3aa: CASTPRTENEQFF; CDR3nt: TGTGCCAGTACCCCTCGCACGGAGAATGAGCAGTTCTTC
v_gene: TRBV2; j_gene: TRBJ2-3; d_gene: NA; abundance: NA; CDR3aa: CASTRDKGGDTQYF; CDR3nt: TGTGCCAGCACCCGGGACAAGGGTGGAGATACGCAGTATTTT
v_gene: TRBV15; j_gene: TRBJ1-5; d_gene: NA; abundance: NA; CDR3aa: CATSGGFNQPQHF; CDR3nt: TGTGCCACCAGCGGGGGGTTCAATCAGCCCCAGCATTTT
v_gene: TRBV5-4; j_gene: TRBJ2-2; d_gene: TRBD2; abundance: NA; CDR3aa: CASSLDGLVLPGELFF; CDR3nt: TGTGCCAGCAGCTTGGATGGACTAGTTCTCCCCGGGGAGCTGTTTTTT
v_gene: TRBV7-3; j_gene: TRBJ1-1; d_gene: NA; abundance: NA; CDR3aa: CASSPFKNTEAFF; CDR3nt: TGTGCCAGCAGCCCCTTTAAAAACACTGAAGCTTTCTTT
v_gene: TRBV4-3; j_gene: TRBJ1-6; d_gene: TRBD1; abundance: NA; CDR3aa: CASSQDAGGSPLHF; CDR3nt: TGCGCCAGCAGCCAAGATGCAGGGGGCTCACCCCTCCACTTT
v_gene: TRBV5-4; j_gene: TRBJ1-3; d_gene: NA; abundance: NA; CDR3aa: CASSLGSRSSGNTIYF; CDR3nt: TGTGCCAGCAGCTTGGGCAGTCGTTCCTCTGGAAACACCATATATTTT
v_gene: TRBV4-3; j_gene: TRBJ2-5; d_gene: NA; abundance: once; CDR3aa: CASSQGSGIRQETQYF; CDR3nt: TGCGCCAGCAGCCAAGGATCGGGGATACGCCAAGAGACCCAGTACTTC
v_gene: TRBV5-6; j_gene: TRBJ2-5; d_gene: TRBD1; abundance: NA; CDR3aa: CASRLTGGYQETQYF; CDR3nt: TGTGCCAGCAGACTGACAGGGGGGTACCAAGAGACCCAGTACTTC
v_gene: TRBV7-9; j_gene: TRBJ2-7; d_gene: TRBD1; abundance: few; CDR3aa: CASSRGQWSSYEQYF; CDR3nt: TGTGCCAGCAGCCGGGGACAGTGGAGCTCCTACGAGCAGTACTTC
v_gene: TRBV11-3; j_gene: TRBJ2-1; d_gene: TRBD2; abundance: NA; CDR3aa: CARCCRTSGGGNEQFF; CDR3nt: TGTGCCAGATGTTGCCGGACTAGCGGGGGGGGCAATGAGCAGTTCTTC
v_gene: TRBV18; j_gene: TRBJ1-4; d_gene: NA; abundance: NA; CDR3aa: CASSPGHTATNEKLFF; CDR3nt: TGTGCCAGCTCACCGGGCCACACAGCAACTAATGAAAAACTGTTTTTT
v_gene: TRBV4-2; j_gene: TRBJ2-5; d_gene: TRBD2; abundance: few; CDR3aa: CASSLGLVRETQYF; CDR3nt: TGTGCCAGCAGCCTTGGACTAGTGAGAGAGACCCAGTACTTC
v_gene: TRBV2; j_gene: TRBJ1-2; d_gene: NA; abundance: NA; CDR3aa: CASRPDNGGLGYGYTF; CDR3nt: TGTGCCAGCAGGCCCGACAACGGGGGGCTGGGCTATGGCTACACCTTC
v_gene: TRBV9; j_gene: TRBJ1-2; d_gene: TRBD1; abundance: NA; CDR3aa: CASSVAGQGNYGYTF; CDR3nt: TGTGCCAGCAGCGTAGCTGGACAGGGGAATTATGGCTACACCTTC
v_gene: TRBV5-8; j_gene: TRBJ1-5; d_gene: TRBD1; abundance: NA; CDR3aa: CASSPGTDNSNQPQHF; CDR3nt: TGTGCCAGCAGCCCCGGGACAGACAATAGCAATCAGCCCCAGCATTTT
v_gene: TRBV6-5; j_gene: TRBJ1-1; d_gene: NA; abundance: once; CDR3aa: CASSRQANTEAFF; CDR3nt: TGTGCCAGCAGTCGACAGGCGAACACTGAAGCTTTCTTT
v_gene: TRBV4-1; j_gene: TRBJ2-5; d_gene: NA; abundance: once; CDR3aa: CASSQDRGGGETQYF; CDR3nt: TGCGCCAGCAGCCAAGATAGAGGGGGGGGAGAGACCCAGTACTTC
v_gene: TRBV19; j_gene: TRBJ1-1; d_gene: NA; abundance: NA; CDR3aa: CASSFRDTVEAFF; CDR3nt: TGTGCCAGTAGTTTCCGGGACACCGTTGAAGCTTTCTTT
v_gene: TRBV4-2; j_gene: TRBJ1-4; d_gene: NA; abundance: NA; CDR3aa: CASSHNPFGGSNEKLFF; CDR3nt: TGTGCCAGCAGCCACAACCCTTTTGGCGGTTCTAATGAAAAACTGTTTTTT
v_gene: TRBV10-3; j_gene: TRBJ2-1; d_gene: TRBD2; abundance: NA; CDR3aa: CAISESNSGVVNEQFF; CDR3nt: TGTGCCATCAGTGAGTCGAATAGCGGGGTGGTAAATGAGCAGTTCTTC
v_gene: TRBV7-9; j_gene: TRBJ1-1; d_gene: TRBD1; abundance: NA; CDR3aa: CASSAPRGRNTEAFF; CDR3nt: TGTGCCAGCAGCGCCCCTAGGGGGCGGAACACTGAAGCTTTCTTT
v_gene: TRBV5-4; j_gene: TRBJ2-7; d_gene: NA; abundance: NA; CDR3aa: CASSLSAGPAYEQYF; CDR3nt: TGTGCCAGCAGCTTGTCGGCAGGGCCAGCCTACGAGCAGTACTTC
v_gene: TRBV30; j_gene: TRBJ1-5; d_gene: TRBD1; abundance: NA; CDR3aa: CAWGGQGGQPQHF; CDR3nt: TGTGCCTGGGGAGGACAGGGTGGGCAGCCCCAGCATTTT
v_gene: TRBV5-1; j_gene: TRBJ2-2; d_gene: NA; abundance: NA; CDR3aa: CASSLQTTNTGELFF; CDR3nt: TGCGCCAGCAGCCTACAGACAACGAACACCGGGGAGCTGTTTTTT
v_gene: TRBV29-1; j_gene: TRBJ1-2; d_gene: TRBD1; abundance: NA; CDR3aa: CSVLTGPELGYTF; CDR3nt: TGCAGCGTCCTGACAGGGCCTGAATTGGGCTACACCTTC
v_gene: TRBV7-3; j_gene: TRBJ2-5; d_gene: TRBD2; abundance: few; CDR3aa: CASSSAGAGETQYF; CDR3nt: TGTGCCAGCAGCTCAGCGGGGGCCGGGGAGACCCAGTACTTC
v_gene: TRBV4-1; j_gene: TRBJ1-6; d_gene: TRBD1; abundance: NA; CDR3aa: CASSGGDRIPSNSPLHF; CDR3nt: TGCGCCAGCAGCGGTGGGGACAGGATACCTTCTAATTCACCCCTCCACTTT
v_gene: TRBV11-2; j_gene: TRBJ1-1; d_gene: NA; abundance: NA; CDR3aa: CASSPGDTEAFF; CDR3nt: TGTGCCAGCAGCCCAGGGGACACTGAAGCTTTCTTT
v_gene: TRBV28; j_gene: TRBJ2-1; d_gene: NA; abundance: NA; CDR3aa: CASSLAPTPFNEQFF; CDR3nt: TGTGCCAGCAGTTTAGCCCCTACTCCTTTCAATGAGCAGTTCTTC
v_gene: TRBV9; j_gene: TRBJ2-5; d_gene: NA; abundance: NA; CDR3aa: CASSVVLSGTQYF; CDR3nt: TGTGCCAGCAGCGTAGTGTTGAGCGGGACCCAGTACTTC
v_gene: TRBV29-1; j_gene: TRBJ1-1; d_gene: TRBD1; abundance: NA; CDR3aa: CSGDPGQGSSEAFF; CDR3nt: TGCAGCGGAGACCCTGGACAGGGTAGCTCTGAAGCTTTCTTT
v_gene: TRBV29-1; j_gene: TRBJ2-5; d_gene: NA; abundance: NA; CDR3aa: CSVDGPEGETQYF; CDR3nt: TGCAGCGTTGATGGTCCCGAGGGAGAGACCCAGTACTTC
v_gene: TRBV2; j_gene: TRBJ1-4; d_gene: NA; abundance: once; CDR3aa: CASSETVGPTVRLFF; CDR3nt: TGTGCCAGCAGTGAGACAGTAGGACCAACGGTACGGCTGTTTTTT
v_gene: TRBV5-1; j_gene: TRBJ1-4; d_gene: NA; abundance: NA; CDR3aa: CASSLYSGLNEKLFF; CDR3nt: TGCGCCAGCAGCTTATATTCCGGACTTAATGAAAAACTGTTTTTT
v_gene: TRBV7-9; j_gene: TRBJ1-5; d_gene: NA; abundance: NA; CDR3aa: CAISTGGLSNQPQHF; CDR3nt: TGTGCCATCTCCACAGGCGGCCTTAGCAATCAGCCCCAGCATTTT
v_gene: TRBV11-2; j_gene: TRBJ2-1; d_gene: TRBD2; abundance: NA; CDR3aa: CASRSPGLVNEQFF; CDR3nt: TGTGCCAGCAGGTCGCCGGGACTAGTAAATGAGCAGTTCTTC
v_gene: TRBV19; j_gene: TRBJ1-2; d_gene: NA; abundance: NA; CDR3aa: CATRGDGYTF; CDR3nt: TGTGCCACCCGGGGGGACGGCTACACCTTC
v_gene: TRBV28; j_gene: TRBJ2-1; d_gene: TRBD2; abundance: NA; CDR3aa: CASTQNSAGGLFF; CDR3nt: TGTGCCAGCACCCAAAACTCAGCGGGGGGCCTCTTCTTC
v_gene: TRBV19; j_gene: TRBJ1-5; d_gene: TRBD1; abundance: NA; CDR3aa: CASRIRDRTNQPQHF; CDR3nt: TGTGCCAGTAGAATTCGGGACAGAACCAATCAGCCCCAGCATTTT
v_gene: TRBV5-1; j_gene: TRBJ2-2; d_gene: NA; abundance: NA; CDR3aa: CASSLPRVTGELFF; CDR3nt: TGCGCCAGCAGCTTGCCTCGGGTAACCGGGGAGCTGTTTTTT
v_gene: TRBV27; j_gene: TRBJ1-4; d_gene: NA; abundance: NA; CDR3aa: CASSFNRPGGFGDEKLFF; CDR3nt: TGTGCCAGCAGTTTCAACCGTCCGGGTGGGTTCGGGGATGAAAAACTGTTTTTT
v_gene: TRBV7-9; j_gene: TRBJ1-2; d_gene: NA; abundance: NA; CDR3aa: CASSLATGYGYTF; CDR3nt: TGTGCCAGCAGCTTAGCAACCGGCTATGGCTACACCTTC
v_gene: TRBV30; j_gene: TRBJ1-6; d_gene: NA; abundance: NA; CDR3aa: CAWSVLGRGFSPLHF; CDR3nt: TGTGCCTGGAGTGTACTCGGCAGGGGATTCTCACCCCTCCACTTT
v_gene: TRBV19; j_gene: TRBJ2-1; d_gene: TRBD2; abundance: few; CDR3aa: CASGPSGGVYNEQFF; CDR3nt: TGTGCCAGCGGCCCTAGCGGGGGGGTATACAATGAGCAGTTCTTC
v_gene: TRBV18; j_gene: TRBJ1-2; d_gene: NA; abundance: few; CDR3aa: CASSPKTDYGYTF; CDR3nt: TGTGCCAGCTCACCAAAGACAGACTATGGCTACACCTTC
v_gene: TRBV24-1; j_gene: TRBJ2-1; d_gene: TRBD2; abundance: NA; CDR3aa: CATSDRLASTYNEQFF; CDR3nt: TGTGCCACCAGTGATAGACTAGCGAGCACCTACAATGAGCAGTTCTTC
v_gene: TRBV3-1/TRBV3-2; j_gene: TRBJ1-2; d_gene: TRBD1; abundance: NA; CDR3aa: CASSPTGVAGYTF; CDR3nt: TGTGCCAGCAGTCCGACAGGGGTGGCCGGCTACACCTTC
v_gene: TRBV3-1/TRBV3-2; j_gene: TRBJ2-2; d_gene: NA; abundance: NA; CDR3aa: CASSHGGVSNTGELFF; CDR3nt: TGTGCCAGCAGTCATGGAGGGGTATCGAACACCGGGGAGCTGTTTTTT
v_gene: TRBV5-4; j_gene: TRBJ2-3; d_gene: NA; abundance: NA; CDR3aa: CASSPPSGTDTQYF; CDR3nt: TGTGCCAGCAGCCCCCCTAGCGGCACAGATACGCAGTATTTT
v_gene: TRBV2; j_gene: TRBJ1-4; d_gene: TRBD1; abundance: NA; CDR3aa: CASRASGTGSLLEKLFF; CDR3nt: TGTGCCAGCAGGGCCTCCGGGACAGGGTCACTCCTGGAAAAACTGTTTTTT
v_gene: TRBV18; j_gene: TRBJ2-5; d_gene: TRBD2; abundance: once; CDR3aa: CASSPQAGGYQETQYF; CDR3nt: TGTGCCAGCTCACCCCAAGCGGGGGGATACCAAGAGACCCAGTACTTC
v_gene: TRBV5-6; j_gene: TRBJ1-2; d_gene: NA; abundance: NA; CDR3aa: CASTFQGLGGYTF; CDR3nt: TGTGCCAGCACCTTCCAGGGGTTGGGAGGCTACACCTTC
v_gene: TRBV7-9; j_gene: TRBJ1-4; d_gene: NA; abundance: NA; CDR3aa: CASSSTPQSPREKLFF; CDR3nt: TGTGCCAGCAGCTCGACCCCACAGAGCCCCCGGGAAAAACTGTTTTTT
v_gene: TRBV19; j_gene: TRBJ1-6; d_gene: NA; abundance: NA; CDR3aa: CASSMPDSNSPLHF; CDR3nt: TGTGCCAGTAGTATGCCAGATTCGAATTCACCCCTCCACTTT
v_gene: TRBV19; j_gene: TRBJ1-1; d_gene: NA; abundance: NA; CDR3aa: CASSMGRNTEAFF; CDR3nt: TGTGCCAGTAGTATGGGCAGGAACACTGAAGCTTTCTTT
v_gene: TRBV9; j_gene: TRBJ2-5; d_gene: TRBD1; abundance: NA; CDR3aa: CASSVSPTGAKQTQYF; CDR3nt: TGTGCCAGCAGCGTAAGCCCCACAGGGGCTAAACAGACCCAGTACTTC
v_gene: TRBV7-9; j_gene: TRBJ2-3; d_gene: TRBD2; abundance: NA; CDR3aa: CASSFRAGREDTQYF; CDR3nt: TGTGCCAGCAGCTTCCGAGCGGGGAGAGAAGATACGCAGTATTTT
v_gene: TRBV7-2; j_gene: TRBJ1-6; d_gene: TRBD1; abundance: NA; CDR3aa: CASSLDRGWNSPLHF; CDR3nt: TGTGCCAGCAGCCTTGACAGGGGGTGGAATTCACCCCTCCACTTT